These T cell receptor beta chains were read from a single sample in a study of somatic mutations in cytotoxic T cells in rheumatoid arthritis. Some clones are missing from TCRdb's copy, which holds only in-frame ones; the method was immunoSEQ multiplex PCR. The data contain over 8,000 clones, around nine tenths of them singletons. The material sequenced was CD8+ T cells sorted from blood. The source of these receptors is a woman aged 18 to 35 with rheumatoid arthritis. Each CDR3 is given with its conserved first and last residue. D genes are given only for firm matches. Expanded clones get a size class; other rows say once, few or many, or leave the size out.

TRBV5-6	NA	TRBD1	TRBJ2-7	TGTGCCAGCAGCGGGAGACAGGGGATGGACGAGCAGTACTTC	CASSGRQGMDEQYF
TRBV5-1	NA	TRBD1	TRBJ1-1	TGCGCCAGCAGCACTGGACAGGCCAGCACTGAAGCTTTCTTT	CASSTGQASTEAFF
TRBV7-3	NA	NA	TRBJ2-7	TGTGCCAGCAGCTTAGAAGGAGGGGAGCAGTACTTC	CASSLEGGEQYF
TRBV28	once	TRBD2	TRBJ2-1	TGTGCCAGCAGCTTATGGACTAGCGCCTACAATGAGCAGTTCTTC	CASSLWTSAYNEQFF
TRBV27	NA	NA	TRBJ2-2	TGTGCCAGCAGACCTATCGCAGGCGGGGAGCTGTTTTTT	CASRPIAGGELFF
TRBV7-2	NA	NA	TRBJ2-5	TGTGCCAGCAGCTTAACGACATACGAGACCCAGTACTTC	CASSLTTYETQYF
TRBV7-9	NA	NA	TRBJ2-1	TGTGCCAGCAGCCCCCCCGATACGGGGTCCTACAATGAGCAGTTCTTC	CASSPPDTGSYNEQFF
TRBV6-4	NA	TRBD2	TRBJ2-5	TGTGCCACCTCCTCGGGGGGCGGGGGGCCCCCGTACCAAGAGACCCAGTACTTC	CATSSGGGGPPYQETQYF
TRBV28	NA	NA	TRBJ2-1	TGTGCCAGCAGTTTGGAACAGAGTTCCTACAATGAGCAGTTCTTC	CASSLEQSSYNEQFF
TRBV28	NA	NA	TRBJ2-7	TGTGCCAGCAGTTACGAGAAGCGGATCTACGAGCAGTACTTC	CASSYEKRIYEQYF
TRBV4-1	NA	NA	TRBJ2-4	TGCGCCAGCAGCCAAGAGGCGGGGACCCTAGCCAAAAACATTCAGTACTTC	CASSQEAGTLAKNIQYF
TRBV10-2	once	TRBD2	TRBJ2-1	TGCGCCGCCTTAGCGGGAGGCGGCAATGAGCAGTTCTTC	CAALAGGGNEQFF
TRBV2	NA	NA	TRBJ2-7	TGTGCCAGCAGTGAAAGGGGGGGGGCGGATGAGCAGTACTTC	CASSERGGADEQYF
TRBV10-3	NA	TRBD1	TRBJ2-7	TGTGCCTCCCTAGGCCGAGGGACAGGGGGCATTCACGAGCAGTACTTC	CASLGRGTGGIHEQYF
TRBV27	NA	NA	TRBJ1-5	TGTGCCAGCAGGACGATCGGGCAGCCCCAGCATTTT	CASRTIGQPQHF
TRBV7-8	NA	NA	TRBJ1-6	TGTGCCAGCAGCTTAGTGGAGGGTGATAATTCACCCCTCCACTTT	CASSLVEGDNSPLHF
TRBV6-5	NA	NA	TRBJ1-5	TGTGCCAGCAGTTACTCGAGCCTCAATCAGCCCCAGCATTTT	CASSYSSLNQPQHF
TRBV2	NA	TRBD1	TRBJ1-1	TGTGCCAGCAGTGAACCTTCCGACAGGGAGATCACTGAAGCTTTCTTT	CASSEPSDREITEAFF
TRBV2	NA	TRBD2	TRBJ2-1	TGTGCCAGTTCCGGGACTAGCGGGGGGAGGGATGAGCAGTTCTTC	CASSGTSGGRDEQFF
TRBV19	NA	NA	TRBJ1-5	TGTGCCAGTAGTATCATCAGGGTTCCAGATCAGCCCCAGCATTTT	CASSIIRVPDQPQHF
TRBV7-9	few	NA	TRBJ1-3	TGTGCCAGCAGCTTAGCGCGGGGTATCTCTGGAAACACCATATATTTT	CASSLARGISGNTIYF
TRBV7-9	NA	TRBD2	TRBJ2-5	TGTGCCAGCAGCGCCAGGACTAGCGGGAGGGCCCAAGAGACCCAGTACTTC	CASSARTSGRAQETQYF
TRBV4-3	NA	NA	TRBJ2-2	TGCGCCAGCAGCCAAGAAATCGTCGTGAACACCGGGGAGCTGTTTTTT	CASSQEIVVNTGELFF
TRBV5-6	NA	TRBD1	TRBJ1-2	TGTGCCAGCAGCTTAGGGACAGGGGACTATGGCTACACCTTC	CASSLGTGDYGYTF
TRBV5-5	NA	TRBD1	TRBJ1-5	TGTGCCAGCAGCTCCGGACAGGCATGGGGCAATCAGCCCCAGCATTTT	CASSSGQAWGNQPQHF
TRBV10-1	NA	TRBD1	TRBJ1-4	TGCGCCAGCAGTCCCCCGGGACAGGGGAATGAAAAACTGTTTTTT	CASSPPGQGNEKLFF
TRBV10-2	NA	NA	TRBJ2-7	TGCGCCAGCAGTGCTACAGGGCACTCCTACGAGCAGTACTTC	CASSATGHSYEQYF